The 24 T cell receptor beta chains below all came from one sample that was sequenced in a study of blood T cell repertoires in COVID-19. Produced via immunoSEQ multiplex PCR; TCRdb's table is partial and in-frame only. The sample holds fewer than 35,000 clones, 85% to 90% seen once. Specimen: peripheral blood. The receptors stem from a man aged 60 to 75 with active COVID-19.

This sequence joins TRBV13 and TRBJ2-7; 11 bases fit TRBD2. This CDR3 contains 14 residues. Germline CDR1 reads PRHDT; CDR2 reads FYEKMQ (reference sequence). The V and J ends lost 6 bases and 2 bases, in that order; junction bases with no gene match: 3. The CDR3 is CASRFSGGAYEQYF. In nucleotides, the CDR3 is TGTGCCAGCAGATTTAGCGGGGGGGCCTACGAGCAGTACTTC.

The chain employs TRBV6-1 and TRBJ2-7; no firm D call. The germline CDR1 and CDR2 sequences are MNHNS and SASEGT. V was pared by 2 bases and J by 4 bases, with 12 bases between. The CDR3 has 14 amino acids. The CDR3 sequence: CASSESFDGYEQYF. The CDR3 coding sequence is TGTGCCAGCAGTGAAAGTTTCGACGGGTACGAGCAGTACTTC.

This clone was counted only a few times. J is TRBJ2-3 and V is TRBV2; no reliable D call. Between the trimmed V and J ends, which lost 0 bases and 2 bases, there was a span of 9 bases. This CDR3 has 15 amino acids. The germline V gene has CDR1 SNHLY and CDR2 FYNNEI. As DNA, the CDR3 is TGTGCCAGCAGTGAAGCGCGGCTTCCCACAGATACGCAGTATTTT. Its protein product is CASSEARLPTDTQYF.

A word on this clone: The identical CDR3 is also encoded by other nucleotide sequences in the sample. This chain links TRBV9 with TRBJ1-6; D remains unclear. V lost 0 bases and J lost 13, with 14 bases in between. The CDR3 is 14 residues long. CDR1 is SGDLS and CDR2 is YYNGEE in the germline V gene. CDR3 sequence: CASSVEGLDSPLHF. In DNA, the CDR3 is TGTGCCAGCAGCGTAGAAGGACTCGACTCGCCCCTCCACTTT.

This clone was observed a single time. The chain couples TRBV19 to TRBJ2-5; 8 bases are a match to TRBD1. The germline gives CDR1 LNHDA, CDR2 SQIVND (reference sequence). The CDR3 sequence is 14 residues long. V was pared by 4 bases and J by 2 bases, with 3 bases of the junction left unmatched. The CDR3: CASSTRQGQETQYF. The CDR3 bases are TGTGCCAGTAGTACTAGACAGGGGCAAGAGACCCAGTACTTC. The full variable domain, its missing parts supplied by reference TRBV19 and TRBJ2-5, is DGGITQSPKYLFRKEGQNVTLSCEQNLNHDAMYWYRQDPGQGLRLIYYSQIVNDFQKGDIAEGYSVSREKKESFPLTVTSAQKNPTAFYLCASSTRQGQETQYFGPGTRLLVL.

This chain links TRBV5-1 with TRBJ2-3, with 11 bases fitting TRBD2. Germline V gene data show CDR1 as SGHRS and CDR2 as YFSETQ. This CDR3 spans 15 amino acids. With V trimmed by 4 bases and J by 5 bases, 6 bases remained unmatched. The CDR3 here is CASSLSGGARDTQYF. The CDR3 DNA is TGCGCCAGCAGCCTTAGCGGGGGGGCGCGAGATACGCAGTATTTT.

The genes are TRBV6-5 and TRBJ2-5; the D gene is possibly TRBD2 (5 bases). V was shortened by 4 bases and J by 5 bases, with 20 bases between the two germline ends. The CDR3 consists of 16 residues. Germline values: CDR1 MNHEY, CDR2 SVGAGI. CDR3 amino acids: CASSSRGPLRWETQYF. In nucleotides, the CDR3 is TGTGCCAGCAGTTCTCGGGGTCCCCTCCGTTGGGAGACCCAGTACTTC.

This clone was picked up one time. The rearrangement uses TRBV4-3 and TRBJ2-2, with D uncertain. This CDR3 spans 14 amino acids. Germline CDR1 and CDR2: LGHNA and YSLEER. Trimming removed 5 bases from V and 6 bases from J, with 13 bases in between. The CDR3 region has the DNA TGCGCCAGCAGCGCCAACCGGGTGCCCGGGGAGCTGTTTTTT. Protein: CASSANRVPGELFF.

The chain has TRBV6-5 and TRBJ2-1; D not resolved. The CDR3 contains 15 residues. Germline loops: CDR1 MNHEY, CDR2 SVGAGI. V lost 7 bases to trimming and J lost 4 bases, with 17 bases between them. CDR3 DNA sequence: TGTGCCAGCAATAGGATCACAGCAGGATACAATGAGCAGTTCTTC. Amino acid sequence: CASNRITAGYNEQFF.

For the CDR3, the DNA is TGTGCCAGCAGCTCTCGTAGCTACGAGCAGTACTTC. This translates into CASSSRSYEQYF. The chain recombines TRBV7-9 with TRBJ2-7; D is undetermined. With 4 bases removed from V and 3 bases from J, the gap between germline ends came to 7 bases. There are 12 residues in the CDR3. In germline, CDR1 is SEHNR, CDR2 FQNEAQ (reference sequence).

With regard to this clone: One end of the junction fails to match germline, which may point to a read error. The genes are TRBV7-9 and TRBJ1-2, with 7 bases fitting TRBD1. This CDR3 region has 14 residues. Per the germline V gene, CDR1 is SEHNR and CDR2 is FQNEAQ (reference sequence). DNA for the CDR3: TGTGCCAGCAGCTTTTCAGACAGGGCCTATAGCTACACCTTC. This codes for CASSFSDRAYSYTF. The whole variable domain, filled in from reference TRBV7-9 and TRBJ1-2, reads DTGVSQNPRHKITKRGQNVTFRCDPISEHNRLYWYRQTLGQGPEFLTYFQNEAQLEKSRLLSDRFSAERPKGSFSTLEIQRTEQGDSAMYLCASSFSDRAYSYTFGSGTRLTVV.

The DNA of the CDR3 is TGTGCCTGGGGGGGAGTAAGCACTGAAGCTTTCTTT. Protein sequence: CAWGGVSTEAFF. V is TRBV7-9 and J is TRBJ1-1; possible D gene TRBD1, 5 bases. This CDR3 has 12 residues. V lost 11 bases, J lost 4 bases, and 14 bases lay in between. Germline V lookup: CDR1 SEHNR, CDR2 FQNEAQ (reference sequence).

The chain couples TRBV5-4 to TRBJ2-3; possible D gene TRBD2, 6 bases. V dropped 1 base and J dropped 6 bases, with 18 bases sitting between them. The CDR3 is made up of 16 amino acids. CDR1 is SGHNT and CDR2 is YYREEE in the germline V gene (reference sequence). CDR3 region: CASSLRRASSGDTQYF. The CDR3 DNA sequence: TGTGCCAGCAGCTTGCGGAGGGCCTCGTCTGGGGATACGCAGTATTTT.

This sequence joins TRBV27 and TRBJ2-7; D might be TRBD1 (8 bases). Deletions cut 5 bases from V and 5 bases from J, with 19 bases between. Germline CDR1 is MNHEY and CDR2 is SMNVEV (reference sequence). The CDR3 runs 15 residues. CDR3 sequence reads: CASSPQQGGSHEQYF. The CDR3 nucleotides read TGTGCCAGCAGTCCCCAACAGGGGGGGAGCCACGAGCAGTACTTC.

The V gene is TRBV14, the J gene TRBJ2-7, with TRBD2 as a possible D gene (6 bases). Germline CDR1 SGHDN, CDR2 FVKESK. The V gene lost 3 bases and the J gene lost 5 bases, with 17 bases spanning the gap. CDR3 length: 15 amino acids. In DNA, the CDR3 is TGTGCCAGCAGCCAGGGAGGACACTACCCGCACGAGCAGTACTTC. Protein: CASSQGGHYPHEQYF.

J is TRBJ2-1 and V is TRBV11-2, with 9 bases fitting TRBD2. V lost 4 bases and J lost 4; bases outside the gene matches: 17. Germline CDR1 reads SGHAT; CDR2 reads FQNNGV. The CDR3 consists of 19 residues. The CDR3 nucleotides are TGTGCCAGCAGCTCCTTAATAGGAATAGCGGGGGCCCTTTACAATGAGCAGTTCTTC. It yields the protein CASSSLIGIAGALYNEQFF.

The chain carries TRBV6-5 and TRBJ2-7; D might be TRBD1 (5 bases). Germline assignment: CDR1 MNHEY and CDR2 SVGAGI. CDR3 length: 16 amino acids. Trimming removed 0 bases at V and 5 bases at J, with 17 bases between. The CDR3 sequence is CASSYSRARDGHEQYF. The CDR3, as DNA: TGTGCCAGCAGTTACTCGAGAGCCAGGGATGGGCACGAGCAGTACTTC.

This clone appeared once. The rearrangement uses TRBV7-3 and TRBJ1-6; 9 bases align to TRBD1. Germline V gene lookup returns CDR1 SGHTA and CDR2 FQGTGA. The CDR3 has 15 amino acids. Trimming removed 5 bases from V and 7 bases from J; junction bases left unmatched: 6. CDR3 in amino acids: CASSPSGQGNSPLHF. CDR3 nucleotides: TGTGCCAGCAGCCCCTCGGGACAGGGAAATTCACCCCTCCACTTT.

The chain carries TRBV28 and TRBJ1-5; no clear D gene. V lost 2 bases and J 5 bases, leaving 13 bases between the germline ends. CDR1 is MDHEN and CDR2 is SYDVKM in the germline V gene. The CDR3 length is 15 residues. The CDR3 DNA sequence: TGTGCCAGCAGTTTAGACCCCAGGTCCCATCAGCCCCAGCATTTT. Its protein is CASSLDPRSHQPQHF.

The CDR3: CASSVAGDPYNEQFF. DNA of the CDR3: TGTGCCAGCAGCGTAGCGGGGGATCCCTACAATGAGCAGTTCTTC. The rearrangement uses TRBV9 and TRBJ2-1; possibly TRBD2 for D (6 bases). The germline V and J ends were trimmed by 0 bases and 2 bases, with 9 bases remaining between them. Germline V lookup: CDR1 SGDLS, CDR2 YYNGEE. This CDR3 contains 15 residues.

About this clone itself: Other DNA variants within this sample encode the same CDR3. The chain combines TRBV5-6 with TRBJ1-3, with D hard to call. The CDR3 covers 14 residues. The ends were cut back, 4 bases at V and 0 bases at J, with 8 bases in the middle. Germline CDR1 reads SGHDT; CDR2 reads YYEEEE. CDR3 loop: CASSLISSGNTIYF. In DNA form, the CDR3 reads TGTGCCAGCAGCCTAATAAGCTCTGGAAACACCATATATTTT.

This sequence joins TRBV28 and TRBJ2-7, with TRBD1 identical over 7 bases. V gave up 5 bases and J gave up 5 bases; unmatched junction bases: 12. There are 15 residues in the CDR3. Germline assignment: CDR1 MDHEN and CDR2 SYDVKM. Here the CDR3 reads CASSSAGTDGNEQYF. DNA for the CDR3: TGTGCCAGCAGTAGTGCCGGGACAGACGGTAACGAGCAGTACTTC.

The chain links TRBV19 to TRBJ2-7; the D gene is possibly TRBD2 (6 bases). Germline lookup yields CDR1 LNHDA and CDR2 SQIVND (reference sequence). Trimming cost V 3 bases and J 2 bases, with 11 bases left between them. The CDR3 is 14 amino acids. The CDR3: CASSMGGGTYEQYF. In DNA, the CDR3 is TGTGCCAGTAGTATGGGTGGGGGGACCTACGAGCAGTACTTC.

In DNA, the CDR3 is TGTGCCAGCAGTGAAATGACAGGGGGGGGCACTGAAGCTTTCTTT. Protein product: CASSEMTGGGTEAFF. The rearrangement joins TRBV2 to TRBJ1-1, with 9 bases that match TRBD1. V lost 2 bases to trimming and J lost 4 bases; unmatched junction nucleotides: 5. Germline V gives CDR1 SNHLY, CDR2 FYNNEI. The CDR3 loop spans 15 amino acids.